A single T cell receptor beta chain is shown here with its context. The sample is drawn from a study of cytomegalovirus exposure and HLA in healthy donors. Amplification used 60 Vbeta primers and 13 Jbeta primers. Here immunoSEQ multiplex PCR was the method, and the copy in TCRdb shows in-frame clones only, minus some. This sample has over 120,000 clones, with 74% found just once. In germline, CDR1 is LGHNT, CDR2 FRNRAP. This CDR3 has 15 residues. The V end lost 4 bases, the J end lost 3 bases, and 14 bases lay between the germline ends. The receptor's source is a young man in good health and CMV-seropositive. Sequencing was carried out using PBMCs. The chain is built from TRBV12-5 and TRBJ2-3, with D possibly TRBD2 on 5 matching bases. The CDR3 loop reads CASGSGPSGTDTQYF. The CDR3 DNA follows: TGTGCTAGTGGTTCCGGACCAAGCGGTACAGATACGCAGTATTTT.